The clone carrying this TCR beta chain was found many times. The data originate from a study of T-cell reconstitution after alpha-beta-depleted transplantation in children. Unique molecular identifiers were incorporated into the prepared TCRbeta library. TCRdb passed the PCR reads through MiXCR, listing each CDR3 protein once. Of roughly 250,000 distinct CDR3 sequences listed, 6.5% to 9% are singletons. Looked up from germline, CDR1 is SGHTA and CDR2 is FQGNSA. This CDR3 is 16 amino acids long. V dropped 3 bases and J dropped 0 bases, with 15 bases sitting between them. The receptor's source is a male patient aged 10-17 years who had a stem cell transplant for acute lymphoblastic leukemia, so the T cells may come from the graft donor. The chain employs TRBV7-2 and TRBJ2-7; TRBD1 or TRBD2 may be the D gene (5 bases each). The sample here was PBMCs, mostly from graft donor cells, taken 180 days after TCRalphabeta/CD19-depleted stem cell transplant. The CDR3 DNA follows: TGTGCCAGCAGCTTTCTTGGACGGGGCACCTCCTACGAGCAGTACTTC. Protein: CASSFLGRGTSYEQYF.